The 15 T cell receptor beta chains given below trace back to one sample, sequenced in a study of T cell changes during pregnancy in multiple sclerosis. TCRdb's copy holds only in-frame clones and misses some; the assay was immunoSEQ multiplex PCR. The sample carries about 120,000 clones, about 93% recorded once. The sequencing here drew on peripheral blood, taken before pregnancy. The receptors come from a female donor with multiple sclerosis, enrolled in a pregnancy study.

The chain recombines TRBV2 with TRBJ1-2; no firm D call. Per the germline V gene, CDR1 is SNHLY and CDR2 is FYNNEI. CDR3 length: 11 residues. Trimming removed 9 bases from V and 4 bases from J, with 9 bases in between. CDR3 sequence reads: CARGSGYGYTF. The CDR3 DNA sequence: TGTGCCAGGGGGAGCGGCTATGGCTACACCTTC.

The chain recombines TRBV6-1 with TRBJ2-7; D unclear. CDR1 is MNHNS and CDR2 is SASEGT in the germline V gene. V was shortened by 6 bases and J by 3 bases, with 15 bases between the two germline ends. The CDR3 has 14 residues. CDR3 nucleotide sequence: TGTGCCAGCAGCGAGAGTGCCTCCCTCTACGAGCAGTACTTC. It codes for CASSESASLYEQYF.

In its sample, this clone was seen a few times. The genes are TRBV9 and TRBJ1-2, with 8 bases fitting TRBD1. CDR3 length: 13 amino acids. After removal of 3 bases from V and 8 bases from J, the junction contained 6 bases not matched to a gene. Germline V gene lookup returns CDR1 SGDLS and CDR2 YYNGEE. The CDR3 is CASSARTGTGYTF. Written as DNA, the CDR3 is TGTGCCAGCAGCGCCCGGACAGGGACCGGCTACACCTTC.

The CDR3 reads CASSSSGQGHTEAFF. DNA for the CDR3: TGCGCCAGCAGCTCTTCAGGGCAGGGGCACACTGAAGCTTTCTTT. This sequence joins TRBV5-1 and TRBJ1-1, with D possibly matching TRBD1 (6 bases). V was cut by 3 bases and J by 3 bases, with 15 bases left in between. Germline assignment: CDR1 SGHRS and CDR2 YFSETQ. This CDR3 has 15 amino acids.

J is TRBJ1-5 and V is TRBV27, with 7 nucleotides matching TRBD1. The CDR3 runs 17 residues. The germline CDR1 and CDR2 sequences are MNHEY and SMNVEV (reference sequence). Trimming at V came to 7 bases and at J to 4 bases, leaving 16 bases not matched to a gene. CDR3 in amino acids: CASTPGGPGGGNQPQHF. The CDR3 region has the DNA TGTGCCAGCACGCCAGGGGGTCCCGGTGGAGGGAATCAGCCCCAGCATTTT.

The chain has TRBV5-4 and TRBJ1-1; TRBD1 matches at 8 bases. Germline trimming cut 5 bases from V and 5 bases from J; bases unmatched to any gene: 5. Germline CDR1 and CDR2: SGHNT and YYREEE (reference sequence). The CDR3 covers 13 residues. The CDR3 here is CASSSQGATEAFF. CDR3 bases: TGTGCCAGCAGTTCTCAGGGGGCGACTGAAGCTTTCTTT.

This chain joins TRBV10-3 and TRBJ1-2, with D tentatively TRBD1 (5 bases). Germline CDR1 ENHRY, CDR2 SYGVKD. The V end was cut by 9 bases, the J end by 0 bases, with 11 bases between. The CDR3 is made up of 13 amino acids. CDR3 sequence reads: CAISGSSNYGYTF. The CDR3 nucleotides read TGTGCCATTTCAGGGTCCTCTAACTATGGCTACACCTTC.

This clone came up once. The chain is built from TRBV6-6 and TRBJ1-4; D gene ambiguous. Per germline, CDR1 MNHNY and CDR2 SVGAGI (reference sequence). V dropped 0 bases and J dropped 8 bases, with 13 bases sitting between them. The length of the CDR3 is 15 residues. The CDR3 is CASSYSSGEGEKLFF. Written as DNA, the CDR3 is TGTGCCAGCAGTTACTCGAGCGGGGAAGGGGAAAAACTGTTTTTT.

This clone was seen a handful of times. This sequence joins TRBV19 and TRBJ2-2; 12 bases align to TRBD1. The CDR3 covers 14 residues. Germline V gene data show CDR1 as LNHDA and CDR2 as SQIVND (reference sequence). The junction had 2 bases not matched to a gene; V was cut back by 6 bases and J by 6 bases. CDR3 amino acids: CASRGTGGPGELFF. CDR3 nucleotides: TGTGCCAGTAGGGGGACAGGGGGCCCCGGGGAGCTGTTTTTT.

The chain employs TRBV7-9 and TRBJ1-3, with TRBD1 identical over 9 bases. The germline V gene encodes CDR1 SEHNR and CDR2 FQNEAQ (reference sequence). This CDR3 contains 17 residues. The V and J ends lost 6 bases and 4 bases, in that order; junction bases with no gene match: 13. The CDR3 sequence is CASSDPGQGTSGNTIYF. CDR3 DNA: TGTGCCAGCAGTGACCCGGGACAGGGAACGAGCGGAAACACCATATATTTT.

The V call is TRBV27, the J call TRBJ2-7; D perhaps matches TRBD1 (5 bases). Trimming pared 5 bases from V and 0 bases from J, leaving 17 bases between. Germline V gene lookup returns CDR1 MNHEY and CDR2 SMNVEV (reference sequence). This CDR3 region has 16 residues. CDR3 protein: CASSPFQGSFSYEQYF. The CDR3 DNA sequence: TGTGCCAGCAGTCCTTTCCAGGGATCTTTCTCCTACGAGCAGTACTTC.

The V gene is TRBV19, the J gene TRBJ2-1; 8 bases line up with TRBD2. The CDR3 sequence is 16 residues long. CDR1 LNHDA and CDR2 SQIVND come from the germline V gene (reference sequence). The J segment lost 1 base and the V segment lost 5 bases, leaving 7 bases of the junction unmatched. DNA for the CDR3: TGTGCCAGTAGTTCCCTAAGCGGGGGATCCTACAATGAGCAGTTCTTC. Translated: CASSSLSGGSYNEQFF.

The rearrangement uses TRBV19 and TRBJ1-1; possibly TRBD1 for D (6 bases). The CDR3 extends over 13 amino acids. V lost 6 bases and J 2 bases, leaving 10 bases between the germline ends. CDR1 is LNHDA and CDR2 is SQIVND in the germline V gene (reference sequence). This CDR3 is CASSRGQNTEAFF. CDR3 DNA sequence: TGTGCCAGTAGCCGGGGACAAAACACTGAAGCTTTCTTT.

The V gene is TRBV19, the J gene TRBJ2-1; D remains unclear. V lost 5 bases, J lost 5 bases, and 10 bases lay in between. CDR1 and CDR2 from the germline V gene are LNHDA and SQIVND (reference sequence). The CDR3 is 13 residues long. As DNA, the CDR3 is TGTGCCAGTAGTGTGGGCACCAACAATGAGCAGTTCTTC. Translation: CASSVGTNNEQFF.

The CDR3 sequence: CASSRLLIQSYGYTF. The CDR3 DNA reads as TGTGCCAGCAGCCGACTCCTAATCCAATCCTATGGCTACACCTTC. The chain combines TRBV7-3 with TRBJ1-2, with no clear D. CDR1 and CDR2 (germline): SGHTA, FQGTGA. The CDR3 is 15 residues long. The V and J ends lost 5 bases and 4 bases respectively, with 17 bases between them.